This entry features one T cell receptor beta chain sequence. What it binds is not known. The method was immunoSEQ multiplex PCR; TCRdb's version includes in-frame clones alone and lacks a portion of them. The sample comprises fewer than 75,000 clones, around 95% of which are singletons, and less than 3.5% rests with the top ten. The data belong to a study of cytomegalovirus exposure and HLA in healthy donors. Study context: According to later analysis, the same platform produced the roughly 110 validation and approximately 700 first-cohort repertoires.

General study findings and limits: The classifier reportedly diagnosed cytomegalovirus status with high sensitivity and specificity.

Between the trimmed V and J ends, which lost 4 bases and 6 bases, there was a span of 9 bases. Germline V gene data show CDR1 as MGHDK and CDR2 as SYGVNS. This CDR3 is 13 amino acids long. V gene TRBV25-1 combines with J gene TRBJ2-2; no clear D gene. The sequenced sample consisted of PBMCs. The receptor was derived from a man aged 18 to 29 in good health and CMV-seronegative. For the CDR3, the DNA is TGTGCCAGCAGTGTTGGAGTCGCCGGGGAGCTGTTTTTT. Translation gives CASSVGVAGELFF.